This T cell receptor (beta chain) was recovered during a study of blood T cell repertoires in COVID-19. For the study at large: Italy, Spain and the United States were the sources of the convalescent and acute COVID-19 samples. T cells, B-cell-depleted T cells, or PBMCs provided the cDNA or gDNA that served as material.

Germline V lookup: CDR1 SNHLY, CDR2 FYNNEI. V was cut by 6 bases and J by 4 bases, with 9 bases left in between. The CDR3 is 13 amino acids. Per the original data handling: Reference gene primer amplification in the assay estimated nucleated cell counts. Assay: immunoSEQ multiplex PCR; the TCRdb copy retains only in-frame clones and omits some. The DNA was the basis for D and trimming; V, J and clone size are from that table. The repertoire has roughly 130,000 clones, under 85% of them found once; the top ten carry 9.5% to 10%. The specimen was peripheral blood. V usage is TRBV2 and J usage is TRBJ1-4; D is uncertain. The sequence was collected from a man aged 35-49 years with active or convalescent COVID-19. CDR3 sequence: CASRKDYNEKLFF. CDR3 DNA: TGTGCCAGCAGGAAGGACTATAATGAAAAACTGTTTTTT.